Listed here is a single TCR beta chain. The data are from a study of T cell responses to AZD1222 COVID-19 vaccine. The data were produced by immunoSEQ multiplex PCR, yet TCRdb's version contains in-frame clones alone and is incomplete. This sample carries 250,000 or so clones, over 90% of them seen once, and the ten largest clones take roughly 0.6%. V lost 0 bases and J 8 bases, leaving 17 bases between the germline ends. The CDR3 length is 15 residues. CDR1 is SGHRS, CDR2 YFSETQ, per germline. This material consisted of peripheral blood, taken on day 0 of AZD1222 vaccination. This sequence joins TRBV5-1 and TRBJ1-2, with a tentative D call TRBD1 (5 bases). The TCR sequence derives from an adult in good health. The chain's CDR3 is CASSLVSGQEGGYTF. CDR3 DNA: TGCGCCAGCAGCTTGGTCAGTGGCCAGGAGGGGGGCTACACCTTC.